This T cell receptor beta chain was sequenced during a study of regulatory T cells in long-lasting Graves disease. The study's findings and limits: Newly diagnosed patients shared 850 to 1,000 public clonotypes; persistent patients shared around 2,800.

This clonotype has more than one count but fewer than ten. Its matching antigen is unknown. Time point denoted: persistent/refractory GD, antithyroid drugs over 5 years with positive TRAb. Researchers made the TCR library from RNA that was extracted from PBMCs. Arm-PCR of CDR3 regions and iRepertoire HTBI primers were used to build TCR beta libraries. MiXCR, applied by TCRdb to the multiplex PCR reads, yields one record per CDR3 protein. The sample carries 300,000 to 350,000 distinct CDR3 sequences, around a fifth recorded once. CDR3 length: 16 amino acids. Germline V gene data show CDR1 as KGHSH and CDR2 as LQKENI. V dropped 3 bases and J dropped 1; count of bases not matched to a gene: 6.

The chain recombines TRBV18 with TRBJ1-1; 9 nucleotides line up with TRBD1. This clonotype originated in a female donor with Graves disease. The specimen comprised peripheral blood mononuclear cells (PBMCs), sampled when the disease was refractory, from a patient treated with antithyroid drugs. The CDR3 bases are TGTGCCAGCTCACCGAGGGACAGGGCGACGAACACTGAAGCTTTCTTT. Translating it yields CASSPRDRATNTEAFF.